This passage covers 27 T cell receptor beta chains from one sample sequenced in a study of blood T cell repertoires in COVID-19. TCRdb keeps only in-frame clones here, not all; method: immunoSEQ multiplex PCR. The sample has over 400,000 clones, over 75% seen once; the top ten hold more than 3%. Sequenced material: peripheral blood. Source of these receptors: a human donor in a cohort sampled during active COVID-19.

This sequence joins TRBV5-1 and TRBJ2-3; the match to TRBD2 covers 7 bases. V lost 2 bases and J lost 0; bases outside the gene matches: 3. The length of the CDR3 is 15 residues. The germline gives CDR1 SGHRS, CDR2 YFSETQ. CDR3 nucleotides: TGCGCCAGCAGCTTAGATAGCGGGAGCACAGATACGCAGTATTTT. Amino acid sequence: CASSLDSGSTDTQYF. Based on the CDR3 plus reference TRBV5-1 and TRBJ2-3, the full variable domain is KAGVTQTPRYLIKTRGQQVTLSCSPISGHRSVSWYQQTPGQGLQFLFEYFSETQRNKGNFPGRFSGRQFSNSRSEMNVSTLELGDSALYLCASSLDSGSTDTQYFGPGTRLTVL.

In this sample, this clone turned up a few times. V gene TRBV4-3 combines with J gene TRBJ1-2, with D tentatively TRBD1 (6 bases). V was pared by 0 bases and J by 7 bases, with 18 bases between. Germline lookup yields CDR1 LGHNA and CDR2 YSLEER. This CDR3 has 16 residues. The DNA for the CDR3 is TGCGCCAGCAGCCAAGATTTAGACAGGCCCGTGGGTGGCTACACCTTC. It encodes CASSQDLDRPVGGYTF.

The J gene is TRBJ1-3, the V gene TRBV29-1; maybe TRBD1 (5 bases). Germline-derived CDR1 and CDR2 are SQVTM and ANQGSEA. This CDR3 is 12 amino acids long. V gave up 5 bases and J gave up 4 bases, with 9 bases separating them. In nucleotides, the CDR3 is TGCAGCGTTATCAGGGAAGGAAACACCATATATTTT. Protein product: CSVIREGNTIYF. The full variable domain, completed using reference TRBV29-1 and TRBJ1-3, is SAVISQKPSRDICQRGTSLTIQCQVDSQVTMMFWYRQQPGQSLTLIATANQGSEATYESGFVIDKFPISRPNLTFSTLTVSNMSPEDSSIYLCSVIREGNTIYFGEGSWLTVV.

This chain links TRBV6-2 or TRBV6-3 with TRBJ1-2; 8 bases align to TRBD1. CDR3 length: 16 residues. Trimming took 4 bases from V and 5 from J; bases not matched to a gene: 12. Germline V gives CDR1 MNHEY, CDR2 SVGEGT. The CDR3 region is CASSSVPRGRRYGYTF. The CDR3 DNA is TGTGCCAGCAGTTCCGTACCCAGGGGGCGCAGATATGGCTACACCTTC.

This chain connects TRBV5-1 to TRBJ1-1, with a weak D call TRBD1 (5 bases). V was cut by 0 bases and J by 3 bases, with 12 bases left in between. Germline V gene data show CDR1 as SGHRS and CDR2 as YFSETQ. The CDR3 loop spans 15 amino acids. The CDR3 region has the DNA TGCGCCAGCAGCTTGGAGGGCCGGGGGGACACTGAAGCTTTCTTT. Translated, it gives CASSLEGRGDTEAFF.

The gene calls are TRBV30 and TRBJ1-2; no clear D gene. The CDR3 contains 12 residues. Between the trimmed V and J ends, which lost 4 bases and 2 bases, there was a span of 8 bases. CDR1 and CDR2 (germline): GTSNPN, SVGIG (reference sequence). This chain's CDR3 is CAWTSGNYGYTF. The CDR3 DNA reads as TGTGCCTGGACGTCGGGAAACTATGGCTACACCTTC.

The chain is built from TRBV7-2 and TRBJ2-7; 15 bases map to TRBD2. With 2 bases clipped from V and 2 bases from J, the junction kept 4 bases outside the gene matches. The CDR3 runs to 17 residues. The germline CDR1 and CDR2 sequences are SGHTA and FQGNSA. The CDR3 DNA follows: TGTGCCAGCAGCTTATCGGGACTAGCGGGAGGTCCCTACGAGCAGTACTTC. Translation gives CASSLSGLAGGPYEQYF. Full variable domain (outside the CDR3, taken from reference TRBV7-2 and TRBJ2-7): GAGVSQSPSNKVTEKGKDVELRCDPISGHTALYWYRQSLGQGLEFLIYFQGNSAPDKSGLPSDRFSAERTGGSVSTLTIQRTQQEDSAVYLCASSLSGLAGGPYEQYFGPGTRLTVT.

This chain joins TRBV30 and TRBJ2-7; 12 bases match TRBD2. The CDR3 is 14 residues long. The V gene's germline CDR1 is GTSNPN and CDR2 SVGIG (reference sequence). V trimming: 0 bases; J trimming: 5 bases; junction bases outside the gene matches: 2. CDR3 nucleotide sequence: TGTGCCTGGAGTGTCCTAGCGGGAGGGAACGAGCAGTACTTC. It encodes CAWSVLAGGNEQYF.

This sequence joins TRBV19 and TRBJ2-3, with D possibly TRBD2 on 5 matching bases. Germline CDR1 reads LNHDA; CDR2 reads SQIVND (reference sequence). With 5 bases removed from V and 0 bases from J, the gap between germline ends came to 12 bases. The CDR3 loop spans 15 amino acids. CDR3 region: CASSPPSGSTDTQYF. In DNA form, the CDR3 reads TGTGCCAGTAGTCCGCCCAGCGGCAGCACAGATACGCAGTATTTT.

V gene TRBV10-3 combines with J gene TRBJ2-1; TRBD2 is a possible D gene (5 bases). Trimming took 7 bases from V and 1 from J, leaving 8 bases between them. The CDR3 extends over 13 amino acids. CDR1 and CDR2 (germline): ENHRY, SYGVKD. Here the CDR3 reads CAINGGSYNEQFF. The CDR3 DNA reads TGTGCCATCAACGGCGGGTCCTACAATGAGCAGTTCTTC.

The chain couples TRBV10-1 to TRBJ2-7; TRBD2 is a possible D gene (5 bases). V dropped 0 bases and J dropped 2 bases, with 11 bases sitting between them. CDR3 length: 15 residues. CDR1 and CDR2 from the germline V gene are WNHNN and SYGVQD (reference sequence). CDR3 protein: CASSESGGLTYEQYF. The CDR3 region has the DNA TGCGCCAGCAGTGAGTCTGGCGGGTTAACCTACGAGCAGTACTTC.

The genes are TRBV7-2 and TRBJ1-2, with 7 bases identical to TRBD1. Losses at the gene ends were 4 bases for V and 8 bases for J; bases not matched to a gene: 10. The CDR3 sequence is 14 residues long. The germline gives CDR1 SGHTA, CDR2 FQGNSA. In DNA, the CDR3 is TGTGCCAGCAGCTACCTACAGGGGCTAGGGGGCTACACCTTC. Translating gives CASSYLQGLGGYTF.

The chain couples TRBV4-2 to TRBJ1-4; unclear D gene. Per germline, CDR1 LGHNA and CDR2 YNFKEQ. The CDR3 has 14 residues. Trimming removed 0 bases at V and 2 bases at J, with 4 bases between. The CDR3 sequence: CASSQESTNEKLFF. The CDR3 DNA is TGTGCCAGCAGCCAAGAATCGACTAATGAAAAACTGTTTTTT.

The chain couples TRBV27 to TRBJ2-1, with D maybe TRBD2 (6 bases). V lost 9 bases and J lost 4, with 13 bases in between. Germline loops: CDR1 MNHEY, CDR2 SMNVEV (reference sequence). The CDR3 has 13 residues. The CDR3 here is CASSLAEYNEQFF. In DNA form, the CDR3 reads TGTGCCAGTTCACTAGCAGAATACAATGAGCAGTTCTTC.

J is TRBJ1-6 and V is TRBV19, with D perhaps TRBD1 (6 bases). The V gene's germline CDR1 is LNHDA and CDR2 SQIVND (reference sequence). This CDR3 is 15 amino acids long. The V end lost 7 bases, the J end lost 7 bases, and 17 bases lay between the germline ends. CDR3 sequence reads: CASTPSGTRNSPLHF. In DNA, the CDR3 is TGTGCCAGTACCCCATCCGGGACAAGAAATTCACCCCTCCACTTT.

The V and J genes are TRBV5-6 and TRBJ2-7; D is perhaps TRBD2 (5 bases). The CDR3 runs to 14 residues. V lost 4 bases to trimming and J lost 3 bases, with 14 bases between them. Germline V gene lookup returns CDR1 SGHDT and CDR2 YYEEEE. The DNA of the CDR3 is TGTGCCAGCAGCGTGGGGAGCAGCCGCTACGAGCAGTACTTC. Translation: CASSVGSSRYEQYF.

The CDR3 DNA reads as TGCGCCAGCAGCCAAGGTCAGACTGCCTCACCCCTCCACTTT. Its protein product is CASSQGQTASPLHF. The rearrangement uses TRBV4-3 and TRBJ1-6; no clear D gene. CDR1 is LGHNA, CDR2 YSLEER, per germline. The CDR3 is 14 residues long. V was clipped by 1 base and J by 10 bases, with 11 bases between them.

The V call is TRBV5-1, the J call TRBJ1-1; TRBD1 matches 7 bases. CDR1 and CDR2 (germline): SGHRS, YFSETQ. The CDR3 covers 17 residues. Trimming cost V 2 bases and J 4 bases; bases outside gene matches: 14. Written as DNA, the CDR3 is TGCGCCAGCAGCTTAACGGGACAGAGAACAGGGAGCACTGAAGCTTTCTTT. Translating it yields CASSLTGQRTGSTEAFF.

V usage is TRBV24-1 and J usage is TRBJ2-2; 10 positions agree with TRBD1. V lost 7 bases, J lost 4 bases, and 2 bases stayed unmatched. Germline V lookup: CDR1 KGHDR, CDR2 SFDVKD. The CDR3 covers 14 residues. The CDR3 nucleotides are TGTGCCACCAGGGACAGGGGGACCACCGGGGAGCTGTTTTTT. Protein product: CATRDRGTTGELFF.

The V and J genes are TRBV14 and TRBJ2-3, with D possibly TRBD1 on 5 matching bases. V was trimmed by 1 base and J by 6 bases, leaving 17 bases between them. This CDR3 is 16 amino acids long. The germline CDR1 and CDR2 sequences are SGHDN and FVKESK. CDR3: CASSQGRQLTTDTQYF. Written as DNA, the CDR3 is TGTGCCAGCAGCCAAGGGAGACAGCTCACGACGGATACGCAGTATTTT.

CDR3 residues: CASRRTGAYEQYF. The CDR3 bases are TGTGCCAGCAGACGGACAGGGGCCTACGAGCAGTACTTC. The chain couples TRBV28 to TRBJ2-7; 9 nucleotides agree with TRBD1. V dropped 6 bases and J dropped 2; count of bases not matched to a gene: 2. This CDR3 region has 13 residues. Germline V gene lookup returns CDR1 MDHEN and CDR2 SYDVKM.

In its sample, this clone was seen a few times. The V gene is TRBV19, the J gene TRBJ1-5; the match to TRBD1 covers 7 bases. After removal of 7 bases from V and 2 bases from J, the junction contained 8 bases not matched to a gene. Germline values: CDR1 LNHDA, CDR2 SQIVND (reference sequence). This CDR3 is 15 amino acids long. CDR3 coding DNA: TGTGCCAGTACCGAAGGGGGCATTGGCAATCAGCCCCAGCATTTT. As protein: CASTEGGIGNQPQHF.

The rearrangement joins TRBV5-1 to TRBJ2-5; TRBD1 matches 7 bases. V shed 1 base, J shed 1 base, and the junction held 7 bases outside the gene matches. Per germline, CDR1 SGHRS and CDR2 YFSETQ. The CDR3 has 16 residues. In DNA, the CDR3 is TGCGCCAGCAGCTTGAACACACAGGGGCCCCAAGAGACCCAGTACTTC. Amino acids: CASSLNTQGPQETQYF.

This clone appeared a single time. This rearrangement joins TRBV7-8 to TRBJ1-1; D perhaps matches TRBD1 (5 bases). The CDR3 length is 16 residues. Trimming took 5 bases from V and 3 from J, leaving 19 bases between them. Germline CDR1 and CDR2: SGHVS and FQNEAQ. The CDR3 spells CASSRGEGTTHTEAFF. The CDR3 nucleotides are TGTGCCAGCAGCCGGGGGGAGGGAACGACGCACACTGAAGCTTTCTTT.

The V call is TRBV6-2 or TRBV6-3, the J call TRBJ2-6; 7 bases map to TRBD1. The CDR3 is made up of 15 amino acids. CDR1 and CDR2 (germline): MNHEY, SVGEGT. With V trimmed by 6 bases and J by 4 bases, 6 bases remained unmatched. For the CDR3, the DNA is TGTGCCAGCAGCCTTACAGGGGTCGGGGCCAACGTCCTGACTTTC. This encodes CASSLTGVGANVLTF.

This chain joins TRBV13 and TRBJ1-5; D may be TRBD1 (5 bases). CDR1 is PRHDT, CDR2 FYEKMQ, per germline (reference sequence). CDR3 length: 15 residues. The ends were cut back, 3 bases at V and 7 bases at J, with 16 bases in the middle. CDR3 sequence reads: CASSFSRGSDQPQHF. The CDR3 bases are TGTGCCAGCAGCTTCTCTCGGGGGTCCGACCAGCCCCAGCATTTT.

In its sample, this clone was seen a few times. The V call is TRBV30, the J call TRBJ1-1; 9 bases align to TRBD1. Germline-derived CDR1 and CDR2 are GTSNPN and SVGIG (reference sequence). The CDR3 has 14 residues. Losses at the gene ends were 0 bases for V and 6 bases for J; bases not matched to a gene: 5. DNA for the CDR3: TGTGCCTGGAGTGTCACAGGGGGCAGAGCTGAAGCTTTCTTT. Translated, it gives CAWSVTGGRAEAFF.